This T cell receptor beta chain appears in the sequencing data of a study of blood T cell repertoires in COVID-19. Turning to the study itself: T cells, B-cell-depleted T cells, or PBMCs supplied cDNA or gDNA.

TCRdb's table, derived via immunoSEQ multiplex PCR, lists solely in-frame clones and lacks some. The sample carries approximately 65,000 clones, less than 95% recorded once. The ends were cut back, 3 bases at V and 0 bases at J, with 11 bases in the middle. The CDR3 consists of 16 residues. The V gene's germline CDR1 is MNHEY and CDR2 SVGAGI. This clone occurred once. The specimen sequenced was peripheral blood. This TCR was sampled from a man aged 45 to 65 with COVID-19, enrolled during active disease. The J gene is TRBJ2-2, the V gene TRBV6-5, with TRBD2 as a possible D gene (5 bases). The CDR3 loop reads CASSYGSASNTGELFF. The CDR3 coding sequence is TGTGCCAGCAGTTATGGTAGCGCTTCGAACACCGGGGAGCTGTTTTTT.